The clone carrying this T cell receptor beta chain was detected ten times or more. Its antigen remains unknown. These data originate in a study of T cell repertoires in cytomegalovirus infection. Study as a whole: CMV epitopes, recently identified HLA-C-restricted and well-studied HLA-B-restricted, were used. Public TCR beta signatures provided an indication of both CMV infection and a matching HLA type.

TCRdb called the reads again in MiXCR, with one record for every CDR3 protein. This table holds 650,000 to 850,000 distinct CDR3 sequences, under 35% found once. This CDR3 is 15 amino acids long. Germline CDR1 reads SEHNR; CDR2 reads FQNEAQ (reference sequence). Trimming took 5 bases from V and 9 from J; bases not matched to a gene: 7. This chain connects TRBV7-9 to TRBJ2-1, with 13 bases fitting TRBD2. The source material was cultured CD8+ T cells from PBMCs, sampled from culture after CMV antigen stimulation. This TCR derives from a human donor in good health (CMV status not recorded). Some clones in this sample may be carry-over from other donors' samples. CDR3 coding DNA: TGTGCCAGCAGCCGAACTAGCGGGGGGGTGAGTGAGCAGTTCTTC. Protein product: CASSRTSGGVSEQFF.